These T cell receptor beta chains were read from a single sample in a study of vaccination effects on CD4 cells after COVID-19. No antigen is known for these receptors. Sequencing used immunoSEQ multiplex PCR; TCRdb keeps in-frame clones, though not all of them. The data hold 74,000 or so clones, with about four fifths observed a single time. The source material was CD4+ T cells from PBMCs cultured with SARS-CoV-2 spike peptides, sampled before COVID-19 vaccination. These receptors were taken from a human donor who received a COVID-19 vaccine. Both conserved end residues are part of each CDR3. D genes are given only for firm matches. Not all rows give a size; the values are once, few, many and, for expanded clones, a class.

NA,TRBJ1-4,TRBV6-5,NA,TGTGCCAGCAGCCACCGCCCTAATGAAAAACTGTTTTTT,CASSHRPNEKLFF
NA,TRBJ2-1,TRBV29-1,TRBD1,TGCAGCGTTGCCCAGGGACAGACCAATGAGCAGTTCTTC,CSVAQGQTNEQFF
once,TRBJ2-1,TRBV15,TRBD2,TGTGCCACCAGCATGATGGTTACACGGACTAGCGGGGGGGCCTACAATGAGCAGTTCTTC,CATSMMVTRTSGGAYNEQFF
NA,TRBJ1-4,TRBV2,NA,TGTGCCAGCAGTGCGGTCAGGGAAAAACTGTTTTTT,CASSAVREKLFF
NA,TRBJ1-6,TRBV7-8,NA,TGTGCCAGCAGCTTAGCGGTAACAAATTCACCCCTCCACTTT,CASSLAVTNSPLHF
NA,TRBJ1-2,TRBV2,NA,TGTGCCACCTCCCGCGAGGGGTATGGCTACACCTTC,CATSREGYGYTF
NA,TRBJ2-2,TRBV5-1,NA,TGCGCCAGCACCCCGCCAGGGGCCCTTAGCACCGGGGAGCTGTTTTTT,CASTPPGALSTGELFF
few,TRBJ1-2,TRBV6-5,TRBD1,TGTGCCAGCAGTTTCGCCAACCGGGACAGGGAAGGCTACACCTTC,CASSFANRDREGYTF
NA,TRBJ1-1,TRBV19,NA,TGTGCCAGTAGTATACGAGGGATGAGTAGCACTGAAGCTTTCTTT,CASSIRGMSSTEAFF
NA,TRBJ1-5,TRBV19,NA,TGTGCCAGTATGACAGGAGGGGTAAATCAGCCCCAGCATTTT,CASMTGGVNQPQHF
NA,TRBJ2-3,TRBV6-5,NA,TGTGCCAACGGGGAAGGGACCTACACAGATACGCAGTATTTT,CANGEGTYTDTQYF
NA,TRBJ1-5,TRBV27,NA,TGTGCCAGCAGTTTAGGGGGAGTCGGCAATCAGCCCCAGCATTTT,CASSLGGVGNQPQHF
few,TRBJ1-5,TRBV2,NA,TGTGCCAGCAGTGAAGTTGGGGGGGCGCAGCCCCAGCATTTT,CASSEVGGAQPQHF
NA,TRBJ1-3,TRBV7-2,TRBD1,TGTGCCAGCAGCCGGGACAGCGGAGGAAACACCATATATTTT,CASSRDSGGNTIYF
NA,TRBJ2-3,TRBV6-5,TRBD1,TGTGCCAGCAGTTTTGGACAGGGGGCCGGCACAGATACGCAGTATTTT,CASSFGQGAGTDTQYF
few,TRBJ1-6,TRBV6-4,NA,TGTGCCAGCAGTGACGTAGGGCTCAATTCACCCCTCCACTTT,CASSDVGLNSPLHF
NA,TRBJ1-6,TRBV4-3,NA,TGCGCCAGCAGCCGGGGGGTCTTTAATTCACCCCTCCACTTT,CASSRGVFNSPLHF
few,TRBJ1-6,TRBV2,TRBD1,TGTGCCAGCAGTGAAAGGGACAGGGAGAATTCACCCCTCCACTTT,CASSERDRENSPLHF
NA,TRBJ2-5,TRBV9,TRBD2,TGTGCCAGCAGCGTACTAGCGGGGGCGAGCCAAGAGACCCAGTACTTC,CASSVLAGASQETQYF
NA,TRBJ2-2,TRBV5-1,TRBD1,TGCGCCAGCAGCGTCCAGGGGGCGAACACCGGGGAGCTGTTTTTT,CASSVQGANTGELFF
NA,TRBJ2-5,TRBV7-2,NA,TGTGCCAGCAGCTTAAGGCCCAGCGGTTCTGGTACCCAGTACTTC,CASSLRPSGSGTQYF
NA,TRBJ2-2,TRBV30,TRBD1,TGTGCCTGGAGTGAACAGGGGGCCGGGGAGCTGTTTTTT,CAWSEQGAGELFF
NA,TRBJ1-2,TRBV9,TRBD1,TGTGCCAGCAGCCCGGGACAGGGAGACTATGGCTACACCTTC,CASSPGQGDYGYTF
once,TRBJ2-1,TRBV18,NA,TGTGCCAGCTCACCTAGGGCAGGGCGTAGTGAGCAGTTCTTC,CASSPRAGRSEQFF
NA,TRBJ1-5,TRBV28,TRBD1,TGTGCCAGCAGGTCCGACAGGGATGGTCAGCCCCAGCATTTT,CASRSDRDGQPQHF
NA,TRBJ1-2,TRBV18,TRBD1,TGTGCCAGCCAAGAAACCCGGGACAGCGGTAACTACACCTTC,CASQETRDSGNYTF
few,TRBJ1-6,TRBV11-3,NA,TGTGCCAGCAGCCGCGGACAGTTAGATTCACCCCTCCACTTT,CASSRGQLDSPLHF
NA,TRBJ2-2,TRBV6-5,NA,TGTGCCAGCAGTTTAGCCGGGATCGGGGAGCTGTTTTTT,CASSLAGIGELFF
NA,TRBJ2-2,TRBV18,TRBD2,TGTGCCAGCTCACAGACTAGCGGAGCGAACACCGGGGAGCTGTTTTTT,CASSQTSGANTGELFF
NA,TRBJ2-1,TRBV18,TRBD1,TGTGCCAGCTCACCGAACAGGGGCTATGAGCAGTTCTTC,CASSPNRGYEQFF
NA,TRBJ2-3,TRBV2,TRBD2,TGTGCCAGCAGTGCGGGACTAGCGGGCACAGATACGCAGTATTTT,CASSAGLAGTDTQYF
NA,TRBJ1-3,TRBV4-1,TRBD1,TGCGCCAGCAGCCAAGACCCCTCTTTAGGACAGGGAAGATTAAGCTCTGGAAACACCATATATTTT,CASSQDPSLGQGRLSSGNTIYF
NA,TRBJ2-2,TRBV4-1,NA,TGCGCCAGCAGCCAACCCGTAGCTTCCGGGGAGCTGTTTTTT,CASSQPVASGELFF
few,TRBJ1-1,TRBV25-1,NA,TGTGCCAGCAGTGAATACTCAGGGAGAGCTTTCTTT,CASSEYSGRAFF
NA,TRBJ2-1,TRBV11-2,TRBD1,TGTGCCAGCAGCTTAAAGGGGACAGCTTCCTACAATGAGCAGTTCTTC,CASSLKGTASYNEQFF
NA,TRBJ2-5,TRBV5-1,NA,TGCGCCAGCAGCTTGGAACAGGGAAGGAAGACCCAGTACTTC,CASSLEQGRKTQYF
few,TRBJ1-5,TRBV19,NA,TGTGCCAGCTCCGGGACCTTAGGGCATCAGCCCCAGCATTTT,CASSGTLGHQPQHF
NA,TRBJ2-3,TRBV7-2,TRBD2,TGTGCCAGCAGCCACAGGACTAGCGGGTTAGATACGCAGTATTTT,CASSHRTSGLDTQYF
NA,TRBJ1-4,TRBV7-2,TRBD1,TGTGCCAGCAGCCAAGGAGGGACAGGGAATGAAAAACTGTTTTTT,CASSQGGTGNEKLFF
NA,TRBJ2-3,TRBV24-1,TRBD1,TGTGCCACCAGTGATCCACCCGGACAGGGGAGCACAGATACGCAGTATTTT,CATSDPPGQGSTDTQYF
NA,TRBJ2-1,TRBV2,NA,TGTGCCAGCAGTGGTCGGCTCTCCTACAATGAGCAGTTCTTC,CASSGRLSYNEQFF
NA,TRBJ1-6,TRBV11-2,NA,TGTGCCAGCAGCTTAGGCGGGGCTAATTCACCCCTCCACTTT,CASSLGGANSPLHF
NA,TRBJ2-5,TRBV5-1,NA,TGCGCCAGCAGCTTGGTGGGGAACCAAGAGACCCAGTACTTC,CASSLVGNQETQYF
NA,TRBJ2-5,TRBV2,TRBD1,TGTGCCAGCAGGAAAGGACAGGGGGTTTGGGGAGAGACCCAGTACTTC,CASRKGQGVWGETQYF
NA,TRBJ2-1,TRBV5-1,NA,TGCGCCAGCAGCCCCCAGGGGACTGAGCAGTTCTTC,CASSPQGTEQFF